Included here is one T cell receptor beta chain sequence, with context. This entry comes from a study of OX40 agonist ivuxolimab in advanced cancers. Study context: Cohort: approximately 83% men, mean age 60, aged roughly 23 to 79. Antecedent anti-PD-1, anti-PD-L1 or anti-CTLA-4 therapy was permissible, with roughly 36% having received some.

Trimming cost V 1 base and J 3 bases, with 10 bases left between them. Per the germline V gene, CDR1 is PRHDT and CDR2 is FYEKMQ (reference sequence). This CDR3 is 15 amino acids long. The table came from immunoSEQ multiplex PCR; TCRdb's copy has only in-frame clones and leaves some out. The sample consists of tens of thousands of clones, roughly 90% of them appearing once. The chain joins TRBV13 to TRBJ2-1, with D possibly matching TRBD2 (6 bases). The receptor was derived from an adult with an advanced solid tumor such as melanoma, head and neck, liver or kidney cancer. Here the sequenced sample was CD4+ or CD8+ T cells sorted from blood, taken in a trial of the OX40 agonist ivuxolimab. This chain's CDR3 is CASSLAGVSYNEQFF. The CDR3, as DNA: TGTGCCAGCAGCTTAGCGGGAGTAAGCTACAATGAGCAGTTCTTC.